A selection of T cell receptor beta chains follows, all from one sample in a study of CD8 T cells in ankylosing spondylitis. A single record per CDR3 protein comes from TCRdb applying MiXCR to the 5' RACE reads. The sample carries around 490,000 distinct CDR3 sequences, roughly 5% recorded once. The source material was blood, either unsorted or a sorted T cell fraction (not recorded which). These receptor sequences come from a male donor with ankylosing spondylitis. Each CDR3 is given with its conserved first and last residue. The order of the fields is CDR3 protein, CDR3 DNA, D gene, clone size, V gene, J gene. D genes are given only for firm matches. Not all rows give a size; the values are once, few, many and, for expanded clones, a class.

CDR3 protein: CSAEDGTYEQYF; CDR3 DNA: TGCAGTGCCGAAGATGGCACCTACGAGCAGTACTTC; D gene: .; clone size: many; V gene: TRBV20-1; J gene: TRBJ2-7
CDR3 protein: CASSYMTGAGNTIYF; CDR3 DNA: TGTGCCAGCAGTTACATGACAGGGGCTGGAAACACCATATATTTT; D gene: TRBD1; clone size: many; V gene: TRBV6-5; J gene: TRBJ1-3
CDR3 protein: CASSVIWGGPGELFF; CDR3 DNA: TGTGCCAGCAGCGTAATATGGGGAGGTCCCGGGGAGCTGTTTTTT; D gene: .; clone size: many; V gene: TRBV9; J gene: TRBJ2-2
CDR3 protein: CASSLRTGDGNQPQHF; CDR3 DNA: TGTGCCAGCAGCCTAAGGACAGGGGATGGCAATCAGCCCCAGCATTTT; D gene: TRBD1; clone size: many; V gene: TRBV12-3/TRBV12-4; J gene: TRBJ1-5
CDR3 protein: CSGAADTQYF; CDR3 DNA: TGCAGTGGGGCCGCAGATACGCAGTATTTT; D gene: .; clone size: many; V gene: TRBV20-1; J gene: TRBJ2-3
CDR3 protein: CASSLGDAYYEQYF; CDR3 DNA: TGTGCCAGCAGCTTAGGCGACGCCTACTACGAGCAGTACTTC; D gene: .; clone size: .; V gene: TRBV7-2; J gene: TRBJ2-7
CDR3 protein: CASTDTGVNTEAFF; CDR3 DNA: TGTGCCAGCACCGATACAGGGGTGAACACTGAAGCTTTCTTT; D gene: TRBD1; clone size: many; V gene: TRBV7-2; J gene: TRBJ1-1
CDR3 protein: CASSLETFYEQYF; CDR3 DNA: TGCGCCAGCAGCTTGGAGACCTTCTACGAGCAGTACTTC; D gene: .; clone size: .; V gene: TRBV5-1; J gene: TRBJ2-7
CDR3 protein: CASRSDPETQYF; CDR3 DNA: TGTGCCAGCAGGAGCGATCCGGAGACCCAGTACTTC; D gene: .; clone size: many; V gene: TRBV6-2/TRBV6-3; J gene: TRBJ2-5
CDR3 protein: CASSPETVAKNIQYF; CDR3 DNA: TGTGCCAGCAGCCCAGAGACGGTAGCCAAAAACATTCAGTACTTC; D gene: .; clone size: .; V gene: TRBV5-4; J gene: TRBJ2-4
CDR3 protein: CASSLAGGRDYGYTF; CDR3 DNA: TGTGCCAGCAGCTTGGCAGGGGGTAGAGACTATGGCTACACCTTC; D gene: TRBD1; clone size: many; V gene: TRBV7-2; J gene: TRBJ1-2
CDR3 protein: CASSPGSTEAFF; CDR3 DNA: TGTGCCAGCAGCCCCGGTAGCACTGAAGCTTTCTTT; D gene: .; clone size: many; V gene: TRBV5-6; J gene: TRBJ1-1
CDR3 protein: CSASPKTGIYEQYF; CDR3 DNA: TGCAGTGCTAGCCCTAAGACAGGGATTTACGAGCAGTACTTC; D gene: TRBD1; clone size: many; V gene: TRBV20-1; J gene: TRBJ2-7
CDR3 protein: CASSSGGGNSPLHF; CDR3 DNA: TGCGCCAGCAGCTCTGGTGGGGGTAACTCACCCCTCCACTTT; D gene: .; clone size: many; V gene: TRBV5-1; J gene: TRBJ1-6
CDR3 protein: CASSLFSQPQHF; CDR3 DNA: TGTGCCAGCAGTTTATTTTCCCAGCCCCAGCATTTT; D gene: .; clone size: few; V gene: TRBV28; J gene: TRBJ1-5
CDR3 protein: CASSLISGGPSSYEQYF; CDR3 DNA: TGTGCCAGCAGCTTAATTAGCGGGGGACCAAGCTCCTACGAGCAGTACTTC; D gene: TRBD2; clone size: many; V gene: TRBV11-2; J gene: TRBJ2-7